This T cell receptor beta chain was profiled in a study of control samples from healthy donors and cancer patients. The table came from immunoSEQ multiplex PCR; TCRdb's copy has only in-frame clones and leaves some out. Of around 200,000 clones detected, 91% appear once; the ten largest clones hold approximately 1.6%. Germline V gene lookup returns CDR1 LGHNT and CDR2 FRNRAP. The CDR3 runs 13 residues. Trimming stripped 5 bases from V and 1 base from J, with 8 bases between. The J gene is TRBJ1-1, the V gene TRBV12-5; D uncertain. The sequence was collected from a woman aged 30 to 39 in good health. The sample consisted of blood. CDR3 coding DNA: TGTGCTAGTGGTCCCCGACAGAACACTGAAGCTTTCTTT. Protein: CASGPRQNTEAFF.